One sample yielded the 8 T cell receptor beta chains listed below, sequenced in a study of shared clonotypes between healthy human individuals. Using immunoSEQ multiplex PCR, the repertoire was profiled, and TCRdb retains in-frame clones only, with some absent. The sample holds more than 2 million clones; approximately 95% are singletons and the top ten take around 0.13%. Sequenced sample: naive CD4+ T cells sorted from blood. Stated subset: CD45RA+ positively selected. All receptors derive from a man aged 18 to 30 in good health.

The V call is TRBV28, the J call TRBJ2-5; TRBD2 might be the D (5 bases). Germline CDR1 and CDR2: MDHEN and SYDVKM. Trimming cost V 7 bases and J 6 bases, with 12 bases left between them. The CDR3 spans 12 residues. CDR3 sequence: CASNTRDQTQYF. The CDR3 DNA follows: TGTGCCAGCAATACCCGGGATCAGACCCAGTACTTC.

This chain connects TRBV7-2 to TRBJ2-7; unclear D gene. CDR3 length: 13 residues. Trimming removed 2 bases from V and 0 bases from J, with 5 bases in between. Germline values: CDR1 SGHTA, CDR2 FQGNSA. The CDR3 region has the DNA TGTGCCAGCAGCTTATCTCCCTCCTACGAGCAGTACTTC. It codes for CASSLSPSYEQYF.

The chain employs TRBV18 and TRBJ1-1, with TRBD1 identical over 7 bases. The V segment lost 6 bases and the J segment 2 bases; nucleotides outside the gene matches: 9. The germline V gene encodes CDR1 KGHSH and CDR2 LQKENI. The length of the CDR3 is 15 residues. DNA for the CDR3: TGTGCCAGCTCCGACAGGGTAGGAACTAACACTGAAGCTTTCTTT. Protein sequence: CASSDRVGTNTEAFF.

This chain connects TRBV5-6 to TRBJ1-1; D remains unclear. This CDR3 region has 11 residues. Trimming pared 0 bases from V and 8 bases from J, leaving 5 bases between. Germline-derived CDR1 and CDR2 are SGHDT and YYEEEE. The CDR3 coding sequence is TGTGCCAGCAGCTTGGCCTTGGAAGCTTTCTTT. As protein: CASSLALEAFF.

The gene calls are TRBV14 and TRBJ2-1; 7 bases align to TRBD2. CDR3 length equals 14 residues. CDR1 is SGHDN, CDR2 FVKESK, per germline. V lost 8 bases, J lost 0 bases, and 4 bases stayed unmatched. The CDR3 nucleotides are TGTGCCAGCCAGCGGGGTAACTCCTACAATGAGCAGTTCTTC. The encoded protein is CASQRGNSYNEQFF.

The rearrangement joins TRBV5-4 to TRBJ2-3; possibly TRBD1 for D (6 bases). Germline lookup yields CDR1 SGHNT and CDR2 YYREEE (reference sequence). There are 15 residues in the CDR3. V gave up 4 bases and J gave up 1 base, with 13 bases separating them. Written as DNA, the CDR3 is TGTGCCAGCAGCGTACAGGGTTTGGGCACAGATACGCAGTATTTT. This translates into CASSVQGLGTDTQYF.

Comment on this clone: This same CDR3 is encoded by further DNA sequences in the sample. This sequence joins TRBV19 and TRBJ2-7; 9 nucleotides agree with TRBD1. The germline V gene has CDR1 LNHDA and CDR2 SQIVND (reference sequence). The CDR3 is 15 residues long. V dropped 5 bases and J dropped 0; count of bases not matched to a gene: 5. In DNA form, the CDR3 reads TGTGCCAGTAGTGGACCGGGACAGGGCTCCTACGAGCAGTACTTC. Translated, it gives CASSGPGQGSYEQYF.

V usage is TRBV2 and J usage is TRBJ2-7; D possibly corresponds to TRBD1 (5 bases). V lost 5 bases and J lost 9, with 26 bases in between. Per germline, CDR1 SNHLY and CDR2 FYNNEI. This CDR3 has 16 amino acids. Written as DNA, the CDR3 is TGTGCCAGCAGTCGAGTGAAGGGGCCCGGAAGTTCGGCGCAGTACTTC. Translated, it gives CASSRVKGPGSSAQYF.